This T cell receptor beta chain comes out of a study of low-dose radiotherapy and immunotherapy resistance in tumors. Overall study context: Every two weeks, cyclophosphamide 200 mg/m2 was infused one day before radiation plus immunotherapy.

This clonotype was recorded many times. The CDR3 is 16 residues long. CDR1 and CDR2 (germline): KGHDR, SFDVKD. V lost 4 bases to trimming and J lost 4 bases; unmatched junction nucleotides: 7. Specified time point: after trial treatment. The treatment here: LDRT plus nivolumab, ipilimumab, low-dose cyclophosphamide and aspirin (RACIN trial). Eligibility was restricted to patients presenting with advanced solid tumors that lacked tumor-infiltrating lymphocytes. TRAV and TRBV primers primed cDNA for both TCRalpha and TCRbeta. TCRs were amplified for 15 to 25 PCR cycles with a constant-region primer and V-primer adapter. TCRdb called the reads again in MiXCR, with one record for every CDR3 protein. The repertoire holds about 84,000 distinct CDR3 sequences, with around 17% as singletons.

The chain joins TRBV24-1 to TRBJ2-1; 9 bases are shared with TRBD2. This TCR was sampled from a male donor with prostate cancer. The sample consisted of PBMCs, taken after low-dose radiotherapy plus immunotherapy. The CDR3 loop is CATSELTSGPYNEQFF. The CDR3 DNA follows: TGTGCCACCAGTGAATTGACTAGCGGACCTTACAATGAGCAGTTCTTC.